Below, 3 T cell receptor beta chains from the same sample are listed, as sequenced in a study of blood T cell repertoires in COVID-19. Clones were sequenced by immunoSEQ multiplex PCR, and TCRdb holds only the in-frame ones, with some missing. The data hold under 200,000 clones, with about three quarters observed a single time. The sequencing sample was made of peripheral blood. The receptors come from a man aged 60-69 years with acute or convalescent COVID-19.

The chain joins TRBV6-1 to TRBJ2-3, with D tentatively TRBD1 (5 bases). The length of the CDR3 is 14 residues. Germline-derived CDR1 and CDR2 are MNHNS and SASEGT. Trimming removed 3 bases from V and 1 base from J, with 8 bases in between. In DNA, the CDR3 is TGTGCCAGCAGTGAGCCAGGGCGCACAGATACGCAGTATTTT. This sequence encodes CASSEPGRTDTQYF.

This clone was found a few times. The gene calls are TRBV2 and TRBJ1-5, with TRBD1 matching 8 bases. The CDR3 totals 14 residues. CDR1 is SNHLY, CDR2 FYNNEI, per germline. After removal of 8 bases from V and 3 bases from J, the junction contained 6 bases not matched to a gene. The CDR3 DNA is TGTGCCAGCGGACAGGGATGGGTCAATCAGCCCCAGCATTTT. It is translated as CASGQGWVNQPQHF. Combining the CDR3 with reference TRBV2 and TRBJ1-5 gives the whole variable domain EPEVTQTPSHQVTQMGQEVILRCVPISNHLYFYWYRQILGQKVEFLVSFYNNEISEKSEIFDDQFSVERPDGSNFTLKIRSTKLEDSAMYFCASGQGWVNQPQHFGDGTRLSIL.

V and J are TRBV19 and TRBJ2-7, with 8 bases that match TRBD1. The V gene end was trimmed by 6 bases and the J gene end by 7 bases; junction bases not matched to a gene: 8. Germline V lookup: CDR1 LNHDA, CDR2 SQIVND (reference sequence). This CDR3 is 13 amino acids long. The CDR3 region is CASSGRQGWEQYF. Here the CDR3 DNA reads TGTGCCAGTAGCGGAAGACAGGGGTGGGAGCAGTACTTC.